One sample yielded the 31 T cell receptor beta chains listed below, sequenced in a study of control samples from healthy donors and cancer patients. Measured with immunoSEQ multiplex PCR; TCRdb has only the in-frame clones, and not every one. The sample lists fewer than 80,000 clones, nearly 90% occurring once. Input material: PBMCs. These receptors all stem from a man in his 60s with colorectal cancer.

The chain couples TRBV30 to TRBJ2-2; perhaps TRBD2 as D (6 bases). The CDR3 has 14 residues. The V end lost 2 bases, the J end lost 3 bases, and 10 bases lay between the germline ends. Per germline, CDR1 GTSNPN and CDR2 SVGIG (reference sequence). The chain's CDR3 is CAWSSPSDTGELFF. CDR3 bases: TGTGCCTGGAGTAGCCCTAGCGACACCGGGGAGCTGTTTTTT.

The chain carries TRBV6-5 and TRBJ1-2, with 7 bases lining up with TRBD1. The V gene end was trimmed by 5 bases and the J gene end by 7 bases; junction bases not matched to a gene: 13. The germline gives CDR1 MNHEY, CDR2 SVGAGI. The CDR3 has 15 residues. CDR3 region: CASSNQGGAPLGYTF. The CDR3 DNA is TGTGCCAGCAGTAACCAGGGGGGCGCCCCGCTTGGCTACACCTTC.

This rearrangement joins TRBV19 to TRBJ1-3, with 8 bases aligning to TRBD1. The J segment lost 1 base and the V segment lost 9 bases, leaving 20 bases of the junction unmatched. There are 19 residues in the CDR3. CDR1 is LNHDA, CDR2 SQIVND, per germline (reference sequence). As DNA, the CDR3 is TGTGCCAGCCACCCTGAGGAGGACAGGGAGATTTTGTCTGGAAACACCATATATTTT. As protein: CASHPEEDREILSGNTIYF.

This clone was recorded only once. The genes are TRBV19 and TRBJ2-3; 8 bases match TRBD2. J gave up 2 bases and V 6 bases, and 7 bases lay outside the gene matches. Per germline, CDR1 LNHDA and CDR2 SQIVND (reference sequence). The CDR3 loop spans 15 amino acids. The CDR3 region has the DNA TGTGCCAGTAGCCTGGCGGGGGGTTCCACAGATACGCAGTATTTT. Its protein is CASSLAGGSTDTQYF.

V usage is TRBV29-1 and J usage is TRBJ1-4, with TRBD1 as a possible D gene (6 bases). The CDR3 contains 14 residues. The germline V gene encodes CDR1 SQVTM and CDR2 ANQGSEA. V lost 7 bases and J lost 4, with 16 bases in between. Written as DNA, the CDR3 is TGCAGCGCCCGGGGGGCGCGGGGTAATGAAAAACTGTTTTTT. It is translated as CSARGARGNEKLFF.

The chain uses TRBV3-1 (or the pseudogene TRBV3-2) and TRBJ1-1; no clear D. The CDR3 consists of 14 residues. Trimming took off 1 base at V and 1 base at J, with 7 bases between the two ends. From germline, CDR1 is LGHDT and CDR2 YNNKEL (reference sequence). CDR3 amino acids: CASSQGTSNTEAFF. The CDR3 DNA follows: TGTGCCAGCAGCCAAGGGACCTCGAACACTGAAGCTTTCTTT.

The chain couples TRBV7-9 to TRBJ1-2; 7 nucleotides agree with TRBD1. The germline CDR1 and CDR2 sequences are SEHNR and FQNEAQ (reference sequence). CDR3 length: 16 residues. V shed 4 bases and J 2 bases; nucleotides not matched to a gene: 10. The CDR3: CASSWAGQLINYGYTF. The CDR3 DNA sequence: TGTGCCAGCAGCTGGGCGGGACAGTTGATAAACTATGGCTACACCTTC.

The V call is TRBV4-1, the J call TRBJ1-2; D unclear. CDR3 length: 14 residues. CDR1 and CDR2 from the germline V gene are MGHRA and YSYEKL. V was cut by 0 bases and J by 8 bases, with 13 bases left in between. Here the CDR3 DNA reads TGCGCCAGCAGCCAAGAATTTGGGCAGAAGGGCTACACCTTC. Translating gives CASSQEFGQKGYTF.

The CDR3 coding sequence is TGTGCCACCAGCAGAGATCAAGGTGGCACAGATACGCAGTATTTT. Amino acids: CATSRDQGGTDTQYF. The J gene is TRBJ2-3, the V gene TRBV15; D is unresolved. The CDR3 is 15 amino acids. The V and J ends lost 0 bases and 1 base respectively, with 8 bases between them. Germline CDR1 and CDR2: LNHNV and YYDKDF (reference sequence).

J is TRBJ2-1 and V is TRBV7-9; TRBD1 or TRBD2 may be the D gene (5 bases each). The germline gives CDR1 SEHNR, CDR2 FQNEAQ (reference sequence). Between the trimmed V and J ends, which lost 2 bases and 7 bases, there was a span of 6 bases. This CDR3 region has 12 residues. This CDR3 reads CASSLWGNEQFF. As DNA, the CDR3 is TGTGCCAGCAGCTTATGGGGGAATGAGCAGTTCTTC.

This sequence joins TRBV6-2 or TRBV6-3 and TRBJ1-5, with 8 bases matching TRBD1. This CDR3 is 16 amino acids long. The V and J ends lost 6 bases and 3 bases, in that order; junction bases with no gene match: 10. The germline V gene has CDR1 MNHEY and CDR2 SVGEGT. The CDR3 coding sequence is TGTGCCAGCAGACCTACAGGGGGTCGCCACAATCAGCCCCAGCATTTT. The encoded protein is CASRPTGGRHNQPQHF.

The J gene is TRBJ2-7, the V gene TRBV2; D is unresolved. CDR3 size: 13 residues. Trimming took 6 bases from V and 2 from J, leaving 11 bases between them. Germline V CDR1 and CDR2: SNHLY, FYNNEI. The CDR3 bases are TGTGCCAGCAGCCGCGAACGAGCCTACGAGCAGTACTTC. Amino acids: CASSRERAYEQYF.

V and J are TRBV28 and TRBJ2-7; TRBD1 matches 9 bases. The CDR3 is made up of 12 amino acids. The V and J ends lost 6 bases and 4 bases, in that order; junction bases with no gene match: 1. The germline V gene has CDR1 MDHEN and CDR2 SYDVKM. Written as DNA, the CDR3 is TGTGCCAGCAGAGGACAGGGGTACGAGCAGTACTTC. As protein: CASRGQGYEQYF.

Turning to this clone: The same CDR3 arises from other DNA sequences in this sample as well. The chain recombines TRBV3-1 (or the pseudogene TRBV3-2) with TRBJ1-2; D remains unclear. CDR1 and CDR2 (germline): LGHDT, YNNKEL (reference sequence). The CDR3 totals 11 residues. V was shortened by 1 base and J by 5 bases, with 2 bases between the two germline ends. The CDR3 is CASSQGYGYTF. CDR3 nucleotides: TGTGCCAGCAGCCAAGGTTATGGCTACACCTTC.

This clone was counted a single time. The chain links TRBV21-1 to TRBJ2-3; the table's TRBD2 call for D was not verified on the DNA. TRBV21-1 is termed a pseudogene. There are 15 residues in the CDR3. CDR3 in DNA: TGTGCCAGCCGCACCGGGACTTTTCCCACAGATACGCAGTATTTT. Its translation is CASRTGTFPTDTQYF.

The V and J genes are TRBV7-9 and TRBJ2-7; 7 nucleotides line up with TRBD1. The trim removed 4 bases at V and 1 base at J, leaving 10 bases unmatched. The CDR3 runs to 16 residues. The germline V gene has CDR1 SEHNR and CDR2 FQNEAQ (reference sequence). CDR3 region: CASSYHRDSASYEQYF. In DNA form, the CDR3 reads TGTGCCAGCAGCTACCACCGGGACAGCGCTTCCTACGAGCAGTACTTC.

V is TRBV4-1 and J is TRBJ1-4; D perhaps matches TRBD1 (6 bases). In germline, CDR1 is MGHRA, CDR2 YSYEKL. The CDR3 totals 16 residues. V lost 4 bases and J 0 bases, leaving 12 bases between the germline ends. CDR3 sequence reads: CASSPLRTATNEKLFF. CDR3 nucleotides: TGCGCCAGCAGCCCCCTACGGACAGCAACTAATGAAAAACTGTTTTTT.

J is TRBJ1-6 and V is TRBV12-5; the match to TRBD1 covers 8 bases. CDR1 is LGHNT and CDR2 is FRNRAP in the germline V gene. The length of the CDR3 is 15 residues. V gave up 4 bases and J gave up 9 bases; unmatched junction bases: 8. This CDR3 is CASGSTGAVSSPLHF. CDR3 bases: TGTGCTAGTGGTTCGACAGGGGCAGTTAGTTCACCCCTCCACTTT.

The rearrangement joins TRBV7-9 to TRBJ1-6; D is uncertain. Deletions cut 5 bases from V and 8 bases from J, with 13 bases between. The CDR3 covers 14 residues. The germline gives CDR1 SEHNR, CDR2 FQNEAQ (reference sequence). The DNA for the CDR3 is TGTGCCAGCAGCCCGACCCTGATCTATTCACCCCTCCACTTT. It is translated as CASSPTLIYSPLHF.

Written as DNA, the CDR3 is TGCGCCAGCAGCTTGGGGTTAGGGGCATACGAGCAGTACTTC. This translates into CASSLGLGAYEQYF. The rearrangement uses TRBV5-1 and TRBJ2-7; perhaps TRBD1 as D (5 bases). Per the germline V gene, CDR1 is SGHRS and CDR2 is YFSETQ. The CDR3 runs to 14 residues. Deletions cut 0 bases from V and 4 bases from J, with 11 bases between.

This chain uses TRBV6-5 with TRBJ2-1, with 7 bases matching TRBD1. The CDR3 totals 15 residues. J was trimmed by 8 bases and V by 6 bases; bases with no gene match: 13. CDR1 and CDR2 (germline): MNHEY, SVGAGI. CDR3 loop: CASRSGTAAVYEQFF. CDR3 coding DNA: TGTGCCAGCAGATCCGGGACAGCAGCGGTCTATGAGCAGTTCTTC.

The rearrangement links TRBV29-1 to TRBJ2-7; D might be TRBD1 (6 bases). CDR1 is SQVTM, CDR2 ANQGSEA, per germline. Deletions cut 3 bases from V and 4 bases from J, with 16 bases between. This CDR3 region has 14 residues. The CDR3 here is CSVEMQGMVYEQYF. Written as DNA, the CDR3 is TGCAGCGTTGAGATGCAGGGGATGGTTTACGAGCAGTACTTC.

This chain connects TRBV5-1 to TRBJ2-3, with TRBD2 identical over 9 bases. V trimming: 5 bases; J trimming: 0 bases; junction bases outside the gene matches: 7. The length of the CDR3 is 16 residues. Germline V gene data show CDR1 as SGHRS and CDR2 as YFSETQ. CDR3 amino acids: CASSISGGPSTDTQYF. The CDR3 coding sequence is TGCGCCAGCAGTATTAGCGGGGGACCTAGCACAGATACGCAGTATTTT.

The chain is built from TRBV5-5 and TRBJ1-5, with a possible D match to TRBD1 (5 bases). The CDR3 runs to 14 residues. The germline V gene encodes CDR1 SGHKS and CDR2 YYEKEE (reference sequence). The V gene lost 0 bases and the J gene lost 3 bases, with 7 bases spanning the gap. Written as DNA, the CDR3 is TGTGCCAGCAGCTTGGCAGGGCTCAATCAGCCCCAGCATTTT. It translates to CASSLAGLNQPQHF.

The rearrangement uses TRBV12-3 or TRBV12-4 and TRBJ2-7; no definite D call. The V gene lost 2 bases and the J gene lost 6 bases, with 8 bases spanning the gap. The CDR3 runs 12 residues. CDR3 nucleotide sequence: TGTGCCAGCAGTTTATTCGGCGGCGAGCAGTACTTC. It encodes CASSLFGGEQYF.

The chain has TRBV4-1 and TRBJ2-1, with TRBD2 matching over 12 bases. Germline trimming cut 2 bases from V and 7 bases from J; bases unmatched to any gene: 6. CDR1 and CDR2 from the germline V gene are MGHRA and YSYEKL. This CDR3 is built from 16 residues. The CDR3 DNA sequence: TGCGCCAGCAGCCAACCTAGCGGGGGGGCATATAATGAGCAGTTCTTC. As protein: CASSQPSGGAYNEQFF.

The chain couples TRBV19 to TRBJ2-1; the D call may be TRBD1 or TRBD2 (6 bases each). V lost 2 bases to trimming and J lost 2 bases, with 10 bases between them. The CDR3 is 15 amino acids. CDR1 is LNHDA and CDR2 is SQIVND in the germline V gene (reference sequence). The CDR3 reads CASSITGGAYNEQFF. The DNA for the CDR3 is TGTGCCAGTAGTATAACCGGGGGCGCCTACAATGAGCAGTTCTTC.

This chain links TRBV11-2 with TRBJ1-5; TRBD1 matches 7 bases. J was trimmed by 2 bases and V by 0 bases; bases with no gene match: 1. The CDR3 extends over 15 amino acids. In germline, CDR1 is SGHAT, CDR2 FQNNGV. The CDR3, as DNA: TGTGCCAGCAGCTTAGATACAGGGGGCAATCAGCCCCAGCATTTT. This sequence encodes CASSLDTGGNQPQHF.

The chain uses TRBV19 and TRBJ1-1, with TRBD1 identical over 7 bases. V dropped 3 bases and J dropped 8; count of bases not matched to a gene: 9. Per germline, CDR1 LNHDA and CDR2 SQIVND (reference sequence). This CDR3 comprises 14 residues. The CDR3 protein is CASSIGTAGIEAFF. CDR3 sequence (DNA): TGTGCCAGTAGTATTGGGACAGCCGGCATCGAAGCTTTCTTT.

The chain is built from TRBV18 and TRBJ1-1, with D possibly being TRBD1 (5 bases). Trimming left V 3 bases short and J 1 base short, with 9 bases between. The germline V gene has CDR1 KGHSH and CDR2 LQKENI. The CDR3 is 14 amino acids. The CDR3 protein is CASSPNTGNTEAFF. As DNA, the CDR3 is TGTGCCAGCTCACCCAACACAGGGAACACTGAAGCTTTCTTT.

This clone is a singleton in its sample. The rearrangement joins TRBV20-1 to TRBJ1-1, with D uncertain. Germline V lookup: CDR1 DFQATT, CDR2 SNEGSKA (reference sequence). The V gene lost 3 bases and the J gene lost 1 base, with 6 bases spanning the gap. The CDR3 consists of 12 residues. The CDR3 sequence is CSASGGNTEAFF. Here the CDR3 DNA reads TGCAGTGCTAGTGGCGGGAACACTGAAGCTTTCTTT.